This T cell receptor (beta chain) is from a study of blood T cell repertoires in COVID-19. Across the whole study: Italy, Spain and the United States were the sources of the convalescent and acute COVID-19 samples. In each case, the material was cDNA or gDNA derived from T cells, B-cell-depleted T cells, or PBMCs.

Original processing methods: Nucleated cell counts were estimated from reference gene primer amplification. Using immunoSEQ multiplex PCR, the repertoire was profiled, and TCRdb retains in-frame clones only, with some absent. That table furnishes V, J and clone size, whereas the DNA furnished D and trimming. The data show some 78,000 clones, with around 90% seen just once and approximately 0.98% held by the top ten. With V trimmed by 7 bases and J by 4 bases, 6 bases remained unmatched. The CDR3 is 14 amino acids. Germline V CDR1 and CDR2: LNHDA, SQIVND (reference sequence). The J gene is TRBJ2-7, the V gene TRBV19, with 11 nucleotides matching TRBD2. Sequences were obtained from peripheral blood. The receptor was isolated from a woman in her forties or fifties in a cohort sampled during active COVID-19. CDR3: CASTATSGSYEQYF. In DNA, the CDR3 is TGTGCCAGTACCGCCACTAGCGGGAGTTACGAGCAGTACTTC.